This TCR beta chain is drawn from a study of blood T cells in healthy people across ages. The CDR3 totals 16 residues. Germline values: CDR1 LGHNA, CDR2 YSLEER. Trimming stripped 1 base from V and 2 bases from J, with 14 bases between. A J-beta primer mix and a sample-barcoded 5' primer were used in a second PCR of roughly 7 to 12 cycles. TCRdb called the 5' RACE reads again in MiXCR, with one record for every CDR3 protein. The sample holds hundreds of thousands of distinct CDR3 sequences; over 45% are singletons and the top ten take roughly 22%. Sequencing was carried out using blood. The receptor's source is a man aged 25-40 years in good health. This rearrangement joins TRBV4-3 to TRBJ1-1; D is uncertain. The chain's CDR3 is CASSQGIGGINTEAFF. Here the CDR3 DNA reads TGCGCCAGCAGCCAAGGAATTGGAGGAATTAACACTGAAGCTTTCTTT.